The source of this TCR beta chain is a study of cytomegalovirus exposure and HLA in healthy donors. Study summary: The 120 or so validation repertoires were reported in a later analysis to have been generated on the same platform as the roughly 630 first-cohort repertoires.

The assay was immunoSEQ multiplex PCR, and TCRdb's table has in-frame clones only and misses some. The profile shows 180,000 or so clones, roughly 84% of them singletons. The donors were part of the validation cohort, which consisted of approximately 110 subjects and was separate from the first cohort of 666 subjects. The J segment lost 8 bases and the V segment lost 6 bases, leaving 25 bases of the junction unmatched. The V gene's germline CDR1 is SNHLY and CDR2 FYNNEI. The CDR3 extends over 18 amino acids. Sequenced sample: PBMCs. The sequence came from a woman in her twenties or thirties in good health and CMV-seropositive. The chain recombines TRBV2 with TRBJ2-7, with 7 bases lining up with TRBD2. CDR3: CASRGTGLRTVHTTKQYF. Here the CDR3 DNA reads TGTGCCAGCAGGGGCACGGGACTAAGGACGGTTCATACTACGAAGCAGTACTTC.